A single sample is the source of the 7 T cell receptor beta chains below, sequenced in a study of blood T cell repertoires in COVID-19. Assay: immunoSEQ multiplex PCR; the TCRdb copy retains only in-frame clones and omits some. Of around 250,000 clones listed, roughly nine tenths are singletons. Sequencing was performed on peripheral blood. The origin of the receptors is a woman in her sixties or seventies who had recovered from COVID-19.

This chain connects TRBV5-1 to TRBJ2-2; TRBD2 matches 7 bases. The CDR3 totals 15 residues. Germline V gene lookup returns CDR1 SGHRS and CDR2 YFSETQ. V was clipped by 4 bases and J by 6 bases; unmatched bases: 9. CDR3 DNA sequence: TGCGCCAGCAGCCCCCGTCTAGCGGCGTCCGGGGAGCTGTTTTTT. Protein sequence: CASSPRLAASGELFF.

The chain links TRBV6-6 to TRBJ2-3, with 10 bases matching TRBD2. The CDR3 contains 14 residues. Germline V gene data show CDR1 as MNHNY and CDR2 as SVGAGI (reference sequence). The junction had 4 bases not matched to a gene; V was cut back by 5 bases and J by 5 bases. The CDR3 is CASSNPSGGDTQYF. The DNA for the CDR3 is TGTGCCAGCAGTAACCCTAGCGGGGGAGATACGCAGTATTTT.

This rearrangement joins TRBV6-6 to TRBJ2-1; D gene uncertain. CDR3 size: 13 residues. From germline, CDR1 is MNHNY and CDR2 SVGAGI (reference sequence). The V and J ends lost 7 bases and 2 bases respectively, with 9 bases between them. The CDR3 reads CASKITPYNEQFF. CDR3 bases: TGTGCCAGCAAGATCACTCCCTACAATGAGCAGTTCTTC.

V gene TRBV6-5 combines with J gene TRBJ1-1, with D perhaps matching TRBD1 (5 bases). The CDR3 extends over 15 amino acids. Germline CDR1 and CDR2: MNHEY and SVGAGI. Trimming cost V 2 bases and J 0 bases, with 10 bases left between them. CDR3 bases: TGTGCCAGCAGTTACAGGGAGGGGTTGAACACTGAAGCTTTCTTT. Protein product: CASSYREGLNTEAFF.

Here the CDR3 reads CASSGADSSVYGYTF. CDR3 sequence (DNA): TGTGCCAGCAGTGGGGCAGATTCGTCGGTCTATGGCTACACCTTC. This chain uses TRBV2 with TRBJ1-2; D unclear. The CDR3 has 15 residues. V lost 4 bases and J lost 4, with 16 bases in between. CDR1 and CDR2 (germline): SNHLY, FYNNEI.

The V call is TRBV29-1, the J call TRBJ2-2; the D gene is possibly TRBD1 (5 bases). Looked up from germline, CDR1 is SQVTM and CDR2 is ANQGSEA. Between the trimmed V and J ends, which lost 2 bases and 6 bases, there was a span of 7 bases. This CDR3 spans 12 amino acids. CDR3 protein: CSVEKGSGELFF. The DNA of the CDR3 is TGCAGCGTTGAAAAGGGGTCCGGGGAGCTGTTTTTT.

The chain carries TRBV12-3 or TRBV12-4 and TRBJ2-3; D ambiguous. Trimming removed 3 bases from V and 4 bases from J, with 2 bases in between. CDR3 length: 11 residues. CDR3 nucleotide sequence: TGTGCCAGCAGTTTCGCAGATACGCAGTATTTT. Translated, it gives CASSFADTQYF.